The 26 T cell receptor beta chains listed next were all sequenced from one sample in a study of monozygotic twins with inflammatory bowel disease. From its re-call of the 5' RACE reads, TCRdb lists each CDR3 protein once, without DNA. The repertoire table contains 88,000 or so distinct CDR3 sequences. The sequencing input was blood. Every receptor here comes from a human donor with ulcerative colitis or Crohn's disease, or a healthy co-twin of an affected twin (not recorded which).

J is TRBJ1-1 and V is TRBV7-9. The germline gives CDR1 SEHNR, CDR2 FQNEAQ (reference sequence). The CDR3 totals 13 residues. CDR3 amino acids: CASSPREGTEAFF.

The rearrangement joins TRBV4-1 to TRBJ1-1; TCRdb picks TRBD1, but there is no DNA to check that call. CDR1 and CDR2 (germline): MGHRA, YSYEKL. CDR3 length: 15 amino acids. This chain's CDR3 is CASSHWFRGNTEAFF.

CDR3 in amino acids: CSARRQTGANVLTF. This sequence joins TRBV20-1 and TRBJ2-6. Germline CDR1 DFQATT, CDR2 SNEGSKA (reference sequence). The CDR3 has 14 residues.

CDR3 amino acids: CASSSSQRANVLTF. V is TRBV11-3 and J is TRBJ2-6. This CDR3 spans 14 amino acids. CDR1 and CDR2 (germline): SGHNT, YENEEA.

The V call is TRBV7-3, the J call TRBJ2-3. The CDR3 covers 16 residues. CDR1 and CDR2 from the germline V gene are SGHTA and FQGTGA. The CDR3: CASSLRIGWFEDTQYF. Supplemented by reference TRBV7-3 and TRBJ2-3, the full variable domain reads GAGVSQTPSNKVTEKGKYVELRCDPISGHTALYWYRQSLGQGPEFLIYFQGTGAADDSGLPNDRFFAVRPEGSVSTLKIQRTERGDSAVYLCASSLRIGWFEDTQYFGPGTRLTVL.

The genes are TRBV7-8 and TRBJ2-1; without DNA, the TCRdb call of TRBD1 cannot be checked. The V gene's germline CDR1 is SGHVS and CDR2 FQNEAQ. The CDR3 loop spans 14 amino acids. CDR3 residues: CASSLLPRDDEQFF.

The V call is TRBV7-2, the J call TRBJ1-2; TCRdb names TRBD1, which stays unverified in the absence of DNA. The CDR3 spans 14 residues. Germline V CDR1 and CDR2: SGHTA, FQGNSA. The CDR3 is CASSHSTGQRGYTF.

The chain combines TRBV7-9 with TRBJ1-2. The CDR3 contains 14 residues. CDR1 is SEHNR, CDR2 FQNEAQ, per germline (reference sequence). CDR3: CASSPGRGSYGYTF.

The CDR3 spells CASSMIRRIDGGQPQHF. The chain has TRBV19 and TRBJ1-5; TCRdb returns TRBD1, unconfirmable since there is no DNA. The CDR3 has 17 amino acids. Germline CDR1 and CDR2: LNHDA and SQIVND (reference sequence).

V gene TRBV6-1 combines with J gene TRBJ1-4; there is no DNA to check the TCRdb D call of TRBD1. The germline CDR1 and CDR2 sequences are MNHNS and SASEGT. The CDR3 covers 17 residues. The CDR3 is CASSDAPRGATNEKLFF.

V and J are TRBV3-1 and TRBJ1-2. The CDR3 covers 14 residues. The germline CDR1 and CDR2 sequences are LGHDT and YNNKEL (reference sequence). The chain's CDR3 is CASSPDLAGYGYTF.

The chain combines TRBV7-9 with TRBJ1-1. The CDR3 runs to 14 residues. From germline, CDR1 is SEHNR and CDR2 FQNEAQ (reference sequence). CDR3: CASSPHSMNTEAFF.

The chain couples TRBV20-1 to TRBJ2-2; TCRdb's assignment of TRBD1 cannot be checked, as there is no DNA. The CDR3 runs to 15 residues. CDR1 is DFQATT, CDR2 SNEGSKA, per germline (reference sequence). The CDR3 is CSAHNRGPNTGELFF.

The chain is built from TRBV6-1 and TRBJ1-4; lacking DNA, the TRBD1 call made by TCRdb goes unchecked. In germline, CDR1 is MNHNS, CDR2 SASEGT. CDR3 length: 15 residues. The CDR3 region is CASSELAGGFEKLFF.

This sequence joins TRBV2 and TRBJ1-5. This CDR3 is 15 amino acids long. Germline CDR1 and CDR2: SNHLY and FYNNEI. The CDR3 sequence is CASSGLRESNQPQHF.

The V gene is TRBV12-3 or TRBV12-4, the J gene TRBJ1-1; TCRdb's D call of TRBD1 is untestable without DNA. The CDR3 runs to 13 residues. CDR3 loop: CASNRQEWTEAFF.

This rearrangement joins TRBV27 to TRBJ2-2; no DNA is available, so the TRBD2 call from TCRdb remains unchecked. Germline lookup yields CDR1 MNHEY and CDR2 SMNVEV (reference sequence). This CDR3 has 17 amino acids. CDR3 loop: CASLRRWTDPNTGELFF.

The chain uses TRBV4-2 and TRBJ1-2; without DNA, the TCRdb call of TRBD1 cannot be checked. Germline loops: CDR1 LGHNA, CDR2 YNFKEQ. This CDR3 is 16 amino acids long. CDR3: CASSRNAGGANYGYTF.

The chain has TRBV6-6 and TRBJ2-5; TCRdb names TRBD1, which stays unverified in the absence of DNA. The length of the CDR3 is 12 residues. Looked up from germline, CDR1 is MNHNY and CDR2 is SVGAGI (reference sequence). CDR3 residues: CASSTPVETQYF.

The rearrangement links TRBV7-2 to TRBJ2-7; TCRdb reports TRBD1, a call that lacks DNA to check it against. The V gene's germline CDR1 is SGHTA and CDR2 FQGNSA. The CDR3 is made up of 14 amino acids. The CDR3 sequence is CASVGRTSDYEQYF.

The J gene is TRBJ1-2, the V gene TRBV7-2; there is no DNA to check the TCRdb D call of TRBD1. The germline gives CDR1 SGHTA, CDR2 FQGNSA. The CDR3 consists of 16 residues. CDR3: CASSSRRPTGPYGYTF.

This chain uses TRBV13 with TRBJ2-4; without DNA, the TCRdb call of TRBD2 cannot be checked. In germline, CDR1 is PRHDT, CDR2 FYEKMQ (reference sequence). The CDR3 totals 16 residues. The CDR3 sequence is CASSLKMTSGGNIQYF.

The CDR3 reads CASAEGTSSYNEQFF. V is TRBV6-1 and J is TRBJ2-1; checking the TCRdb D call of TRBD2 is not possible without DNA. Germline CDR1 reads MNHNS; CDR2 reads SASEGT. The CDR3 extends over 15 amino acids.

The rearrangement joins TRBV11-1 to TRBJ2-1; TCRdb proposes TRBD2, but this gene call is untestable without DNA. Germline-derived CDR1 and CDR2 are SGHAT and FQDESV (reference sequence). The CDR3 sequence is 18 residues long. The CDR3 loop reads CASSSPPSGTSDYNEQFF.

The V gene is TRBV7-9, the J gene TRBJ1-1; TCRdb names TRBD1, which stays unverified in the absence of DNA. The CDR3 has 13 amino acids. The germline V gene has CDR1 SEHNR and CDR2 FQNEAQ (reference sequence). The CDR3 sequence is CASSRGQDTEAFF.

The rearrangement joins TRBV10-3 to TRBJ1-6. CDR1 and CDR2 (germline): ENHRY, SYGVKD. This CDR3 comprises 15 residues. CDR3 protein: CAISEMGEVNSPLHF.